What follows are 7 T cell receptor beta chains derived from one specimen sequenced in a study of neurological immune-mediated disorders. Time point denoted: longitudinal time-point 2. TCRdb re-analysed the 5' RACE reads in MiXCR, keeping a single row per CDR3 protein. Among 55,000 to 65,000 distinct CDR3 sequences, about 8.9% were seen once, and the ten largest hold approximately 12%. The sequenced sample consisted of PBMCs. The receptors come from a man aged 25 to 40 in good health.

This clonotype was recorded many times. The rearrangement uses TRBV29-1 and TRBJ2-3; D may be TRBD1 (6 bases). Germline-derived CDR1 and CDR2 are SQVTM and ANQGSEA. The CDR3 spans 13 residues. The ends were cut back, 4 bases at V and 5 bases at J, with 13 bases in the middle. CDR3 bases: TGCAGCGTTGTTAAGGGGGTCGGAGATACGCAGTATTTT. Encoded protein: CSVVKGVGDTQYF.

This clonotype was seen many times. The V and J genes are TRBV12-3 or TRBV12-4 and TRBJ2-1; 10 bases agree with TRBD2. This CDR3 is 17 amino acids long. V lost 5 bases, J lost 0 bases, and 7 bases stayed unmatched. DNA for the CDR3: TGTGCCAGCAGTCCCGCTAGCGGGAGTAGCTCCTACAATGAGCAGTTCTTC. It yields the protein CASSPASGSSSYNEQFF.

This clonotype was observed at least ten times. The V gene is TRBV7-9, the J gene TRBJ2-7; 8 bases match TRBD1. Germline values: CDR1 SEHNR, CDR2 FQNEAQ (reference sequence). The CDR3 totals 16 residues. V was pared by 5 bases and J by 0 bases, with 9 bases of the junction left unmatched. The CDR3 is CASSGGQALFSYEQYF. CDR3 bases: TGTGCCAGCAGCGGGGGACAGGCCCTCTTCTCCTACGAGCAGTACTTC.

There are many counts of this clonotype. This chain's CDR3 is CAISDHRGGGQFF. CDR3 DNA: TGTGCCATCAGCGATCATCGGGGTGGAGGGCAGTTCTTC. This sequence joins TRBV10-3 and TRBJ2-1, with D perhaps matching TRBD2 (5 bases). Germline assignment: CDR1 ENHRY and CDR2 SYGVKD. V shed 6 bases and J shed 12 bases, with 18 bases lying between them. This CDR3 region has 13 residues.

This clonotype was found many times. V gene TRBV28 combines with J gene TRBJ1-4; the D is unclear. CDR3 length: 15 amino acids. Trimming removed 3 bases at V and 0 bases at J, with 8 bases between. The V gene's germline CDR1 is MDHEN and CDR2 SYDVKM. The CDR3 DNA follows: TGTGCCAGCAGTTTTGTGCAGGCAACTAATGAAAAACTGTTTTTT. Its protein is CASSFVQATNEKLFF.

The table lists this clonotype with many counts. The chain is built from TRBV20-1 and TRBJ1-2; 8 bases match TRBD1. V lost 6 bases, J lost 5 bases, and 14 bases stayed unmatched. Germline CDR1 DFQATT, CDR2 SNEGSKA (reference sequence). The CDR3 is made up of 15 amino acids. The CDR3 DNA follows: TGCAGTGCCTCCCCCGGACAGGGTAGACTTTATGGCTACACCTTC. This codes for CSASPGQGRLYGYTF.

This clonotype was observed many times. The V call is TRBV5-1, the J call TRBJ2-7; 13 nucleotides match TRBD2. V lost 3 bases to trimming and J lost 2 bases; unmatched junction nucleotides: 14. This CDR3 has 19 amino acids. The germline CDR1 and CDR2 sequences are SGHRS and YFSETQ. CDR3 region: CASSSRTSGSLEKAYEQYF. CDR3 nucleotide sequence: TGCGCCAGCAGCTCCCGGACTAGCGGGAGCTTAGAAAAAGCCTACGAGCAGTACTTC.